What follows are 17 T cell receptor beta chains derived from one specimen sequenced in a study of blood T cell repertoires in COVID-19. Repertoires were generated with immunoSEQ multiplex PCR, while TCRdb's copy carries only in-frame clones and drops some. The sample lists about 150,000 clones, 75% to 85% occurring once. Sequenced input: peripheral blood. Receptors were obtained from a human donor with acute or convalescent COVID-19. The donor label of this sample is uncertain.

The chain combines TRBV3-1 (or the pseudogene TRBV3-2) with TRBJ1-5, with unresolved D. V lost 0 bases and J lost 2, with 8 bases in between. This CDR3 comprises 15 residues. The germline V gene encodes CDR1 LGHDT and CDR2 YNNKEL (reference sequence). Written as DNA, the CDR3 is TGTGCCAGCAGCCAAGATTGGCGGGGCAATCAGCCCCAGCATTTT. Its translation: CASSQDWRGNQPQHF.

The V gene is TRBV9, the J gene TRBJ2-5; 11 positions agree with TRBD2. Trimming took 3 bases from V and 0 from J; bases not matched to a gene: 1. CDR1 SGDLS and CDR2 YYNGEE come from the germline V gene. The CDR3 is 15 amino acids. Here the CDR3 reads CASSGLAGHQETQYF. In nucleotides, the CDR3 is TGTGCCAGCAGCGGACTAGCGGGGCACCAAGAGACCCAGTACTTC.

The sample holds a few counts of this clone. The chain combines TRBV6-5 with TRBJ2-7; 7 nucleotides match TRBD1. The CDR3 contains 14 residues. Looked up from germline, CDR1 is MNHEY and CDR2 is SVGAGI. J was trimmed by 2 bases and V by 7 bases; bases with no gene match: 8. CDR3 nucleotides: TGTGCCAGCAATCCCGGGACAGCAACCTACGAGCAGTACGTC. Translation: CASNPGTATYEQYV.

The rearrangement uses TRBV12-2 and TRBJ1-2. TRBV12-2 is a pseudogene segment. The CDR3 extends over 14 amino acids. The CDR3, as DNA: TGTGCAAGTCGCTTAGTTCCGGCCTGGAGGGGCTACACCTTC. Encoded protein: CASRLVPAWRGYTF.

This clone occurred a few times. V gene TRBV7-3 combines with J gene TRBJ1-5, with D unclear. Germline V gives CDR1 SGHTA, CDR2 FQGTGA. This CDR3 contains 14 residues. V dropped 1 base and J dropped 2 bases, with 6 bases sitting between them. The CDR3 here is CASSLNPGNQPQHF. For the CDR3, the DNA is TGTGCCAGCAGCTTAAATCCTGGCAATCAGCCCCAGCATTTT. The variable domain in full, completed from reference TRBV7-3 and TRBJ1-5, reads GAGVSQTPSNKVTEKGKYVELRCDPISGHTALYWYRQSLGQGPEFLIYFQGTGAADDSGLPNDRFFAVRPEGSVSTLKIQRTERGDSAVYLCASSLNPGNQPQHFGDGTRLSIL.

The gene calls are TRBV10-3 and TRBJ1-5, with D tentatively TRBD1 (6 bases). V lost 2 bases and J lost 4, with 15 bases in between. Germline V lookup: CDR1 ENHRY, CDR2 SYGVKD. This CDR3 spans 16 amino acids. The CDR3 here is CAISEAARGSNQPQHF. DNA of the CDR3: TGTGCCATCAGTGAGGCCGCCAGGGGCTCTAATCAGCCCCAGCATTTT.

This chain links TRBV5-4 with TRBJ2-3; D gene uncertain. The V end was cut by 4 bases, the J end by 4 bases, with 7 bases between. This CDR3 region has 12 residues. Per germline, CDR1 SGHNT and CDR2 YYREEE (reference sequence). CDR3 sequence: CASSPPADTQYF. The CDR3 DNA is TGTGCCAGCAGCCCCCCGGCAGATACGCAGTATTTT.

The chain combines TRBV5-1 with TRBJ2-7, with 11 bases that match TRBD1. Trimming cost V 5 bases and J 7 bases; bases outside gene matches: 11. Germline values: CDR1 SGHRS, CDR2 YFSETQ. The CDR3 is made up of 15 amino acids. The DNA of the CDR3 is TGCGCCAGCAGGACACCGGGACAGGGGGTAAAGGAGCAGTACTTC. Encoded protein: CASRTPGQGVKEQYF.

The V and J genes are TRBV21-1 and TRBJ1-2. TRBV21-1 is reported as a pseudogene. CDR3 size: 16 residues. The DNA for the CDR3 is TGTGCCAGCAGCAGAGAGAAGCGGGGCAGGTCTAGTGGCTACACCTTC. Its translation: CASSREKRGRSSGYTF.

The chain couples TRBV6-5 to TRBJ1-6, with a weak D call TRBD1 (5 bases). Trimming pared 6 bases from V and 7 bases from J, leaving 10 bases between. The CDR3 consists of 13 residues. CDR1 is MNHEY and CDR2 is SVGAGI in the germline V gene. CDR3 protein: CASRTVTNSPLHF. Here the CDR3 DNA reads TGTGCCAGCAGGACAGTGACCAATTCACCCCTCCACTTT.

The CDR3 sequence: CASSVDVTPNTGELFF. The CDR3 DNA is TGTGCCAGCAGCGTAGACGTCACTCCGAACACCGGGGAGCTGTTTTTT. The chain links TRBV9 to TRBJ2-2; D remains unclear. The CDR3 covers 16 residues. V gave up 0 bases and J gave up 0 bases, with 9 bases separating them. The germline V gene encodes CDR1 SGDLS and CDR2 YYNGEE.

For the CDR3, the DNA is TGTGCCACCAGTGATCCAAGGACAGCTCCCTATGGCTACACCTTC. As protein: CATSDPRTAPYGYTF. The V call is TRBV24-1, the J call TRBJ1-2, with a possible D match to TRBD1 (6 bases). Germline V gene sequence: CDR1 KGHDR, CDR2 SFDVKD. The CDR3 consists of 15 residues. The V end lost 3 bases, the J end lost 4 bases, and 14 bases lay between the germline ends.

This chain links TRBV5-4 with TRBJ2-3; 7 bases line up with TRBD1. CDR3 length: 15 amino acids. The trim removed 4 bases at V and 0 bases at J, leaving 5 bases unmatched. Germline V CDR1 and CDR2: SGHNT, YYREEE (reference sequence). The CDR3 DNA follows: TGTGCCAGCAGCCTGCCGGGACAGAGCACAGATACGCAGTATTTT. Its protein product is CASSLPGQSTDTQYF.

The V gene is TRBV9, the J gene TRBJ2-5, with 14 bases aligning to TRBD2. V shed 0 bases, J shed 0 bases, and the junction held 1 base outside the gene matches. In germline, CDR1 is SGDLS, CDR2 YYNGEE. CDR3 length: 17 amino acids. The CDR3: CASSVGTSGGHQETQYF. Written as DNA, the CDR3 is TGTGCCAGCAGCGTAGGGACTAGCGGGGGGCACCAAGAGACCCAGTACTTC.

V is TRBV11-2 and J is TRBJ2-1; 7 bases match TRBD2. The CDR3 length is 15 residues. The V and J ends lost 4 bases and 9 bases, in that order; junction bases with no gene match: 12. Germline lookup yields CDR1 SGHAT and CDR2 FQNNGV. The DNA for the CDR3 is TGTGCCAGCAGCTCCAGGACTAGTAAGGCTGTTGAGCAGTTCTTC. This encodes CASSSRTSKAVEQFF. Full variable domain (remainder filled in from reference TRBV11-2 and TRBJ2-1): EAGVAQSPRYKIIEKRQSVAFWCNPISGHATLYWYQQILGQGPKLLIQFQNNGVVDDSQLPKDRFSAERLKGVDSTLKIQPAKLEDSAVYLCASSSRTSKAVEQFFGPGTRLTVL.

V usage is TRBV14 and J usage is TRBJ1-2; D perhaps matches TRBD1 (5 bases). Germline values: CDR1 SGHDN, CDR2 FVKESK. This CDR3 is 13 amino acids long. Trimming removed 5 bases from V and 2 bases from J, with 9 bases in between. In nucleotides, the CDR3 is TGTGCCAGCAGCTTAGGGGCGAACTATGGCTACACCTTC. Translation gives CASSLGANYGYTF.

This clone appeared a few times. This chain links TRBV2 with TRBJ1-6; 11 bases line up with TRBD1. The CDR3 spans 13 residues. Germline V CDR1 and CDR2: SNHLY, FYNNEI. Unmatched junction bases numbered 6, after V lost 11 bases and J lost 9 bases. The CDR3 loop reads CAPGDRGSSPLHF. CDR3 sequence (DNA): TGTGCCCCCGGGGACAGGGGGTCTTCACCCCTCCACTTT.